Listed below are T cell receptor beta chains from one sample, sequenced in a study of T-cell memory formation after mild COVID-19. MiXCR, run by TCRdb on the 5' RACE reads, gives a single entry per CDR3 protein. In the table there are fewer than 150,000 distinct CDR3 sequences, about 24% of which are singletons. The sequenced material came from PBMCs or a T cell subset sorted from them (not recorded which). These receptors originate from a man younger than 30 who had mild COVID-19 (a few samples of this study predate the infection). Cell type and time point are not known. Each CDR3 is given with its conserved first and last residue. The order of the fields is D gene, V gene, J gene, clone size, CDR3 DNA, CDR3 protein. A D gene is named only where the DNA matches it firmly. Expanded clones get a size class; other rows say once, few or many, or leave the size out.

TRBD1	TRBV5-1	TRBJ1-1	-	TGCGCCAGCAGCCACAGGGGGTACAACCCCTCGGGCACTGAAGCTTTCTTT	CASSHRGYNPSGTEAFF
-	TRBV12-3/TRBV12-4	TRBJ2-3	-	TGTGCCAGCAGTTTACAGATAGATACGCAGTATTTT	CASSLQIDTQYF
-	TRBV7-9	TRBJ2-7	few	TGTGCCAGCAGCTTAGGGTTCCAGGGTAACGAGCAGTACTTC	CASSLGFQGNEQYF
TRBD2	TRBV4-1	TRBJ2-1	few	TGCGCCAGCAGCCCACCCCGCGCCAGCGGGGTGTACAATGAGCAGTTCTTC	CASSPPRASGVYNEQFF
-	TRBV7-9	TRBJ2-2	few	TGTGCCAGCAGCCCCTACGCAGGGTTGTTCACTACCGGGGAGCTGTTTTTT	CASSPYAGLFTTGELFF
-	TRBV6-5	TRBJ1-5	-	TGTGCCAGCGGCTTTAAACCCCAGCATTTT	CASGFKPQHF
-	TRBV11-2	TRBJ2-3	few	TGTGCCAGCAGCTTAGGGTCCGAACAAGGAGATACGCAGTATTTT	CASSLGSEQGDTQYF
-	TRBV27	TRBJ2-7	-	TGTGCCAGCAGTTTACGGACGGGCACCTACGAGCAGTACTTC	CASSLRTGTYEQYF
TRBD1	TRBV4-1	TRBJ2-7	few	TGCGCCAGCAGCCAATACCAGGGGGCGATCTCCTACGAGCAGTACTTC	CASSQYQGAISYEQYF
-	TRBV11-1	TRBJ2-6	few	TGTGCCAGCAGCTTATACACGGACTCTGGGGCCAACGTCCTGACTTTC	CASSLYTDSGANVLTF
-	TRBV7-8	TRBJ2-5	many	TGTGCCAGCAGCACCGAAAGAGGGGGGAGAGAGACCCAGTACTTC	CASSTERGGRETQYF
-	TRBV5-5	TRBJ2-1	few	TGTGCCAGCAGCGACGCGTGGGGGGTCAATGAGCAGTTCTTC	CASSDAWGVNEQFF
-	TRBV15	TRBJ1-5	-	TGTGCCACCCAGCGGGGGAGCAATCAGCCCCAGCATTTT	CATQRGSNQPQHF
TRBD1	TRBV12-3/TRBV12-4	TRBJ1-4	-	TGTGCCAGCACTAGGACAGGGTTGAAGGAAAAACTGTTTTTT	CASTRTGLKEKLFF
TRBD2	TRBV6-1	TRBJ2-5	-	TGTGCCAGCAGTGGAACGCTAGCGGGGGGAAAGACCCAGTACTTC	CASSGTLAGGKTQYF
TRBD2	TRBV20-1	TRBJ2-7	-	TGCAGTGCTAGGGGGGGGAACAGCTACGAGCAGCACTTC	CSARGGNSYEQHF
-	TRBV5-6	TRBJ1-6	-	TGTGCCAGCAGGTACGGCAAGAATTCACCCCTCCACTTT	CASRYGKNSPLHF
-	TRBV27	TRBJ1-5	few	TGTGCCAGCAGTTTAGGTGCTAATCAGCCCCAGCATTTT	CASSLGANQPQHF
-	TRBV4-3	TRBJ2-3	many	TGCGCCAGCAGCCAAGGGATCATAGTTGGCACAGATACGCAGTATTTT	CASSQGIIVGTDTQYF
-	TRBV6-2/TRBV6-3	TRBJ1-5	-	TGTGCCAGCAGACCCAGGAGGGGTCAGCCCCAGCATTTT	CASRPRRGQPQHF
-	TRBV5-1	TRBJ2-5	many	TGCGCCAGCAGCGAACAGGGAGGCCCAGAGACCCAGTACTTC	CASSEQGGPETQYF
-	TRBV7-2	TRBJ1-1	-	TGTGCCAGCTTAGATCTGGGAGGGAACACTGAAGCTTTCTTT	CASLDLGGNTEAFF
-	TRBV12-3/TRBV12-4	TRBJ1-6	-	TGTGCCAGCAGTTTAGGGCAGTCATCTAATTCACCCCTCCACTTT	CASSLGQSSNSPLHF
-	TRBV5-4	TRBJ2-7	-	TGTGCCAGCAGCTTGTGGGGAATGGATAACTACGAGCAGTACTTC	CASSLWGMDNYEQYF
-	TRBV4-1	TRBJ1-2	-	TGCGCCAGCAGCGCCCGGGACACCGTGGGCTATGGCTACACCTTC	CASSARDTVGYGYTF
TRBD1	TRBV12-3/TRBV12-4	TRBJ2-1	few	TGTGCCAGCAGTTTAACAGGGGGAAGGAATGAGCAGTTCTTC	CASSLTGGRNEQFF
-	TRBV12-5	TRBJ2-5	few	TGTGCTAGTGGTTTGTTGCCGGGACCCCAAGAGACCCAGTACTTC	CASGLLPGPQETQYF
TRBD2	TRBV7-3	TRBJ2-1	-	TGTGCCAGCAGCCGTTCAGCGGGGGGCTCCTACAATGAGCAGTTCTTC	CASSRSAGGSYNEQFF
TRBD1	TRBV7-8	TRBJ1-1	-	TGTGCCAGCAGCTTGACCGGGACAGGGCGGAACACTGAAGCTTTCTTT	CASSLTGTGRNTEAFF
-	TRBV6-2/TRBV6-3	TRBJ2-1	few	TGTGCCAGCAGTTACCGGGTGGGTGAGCAGTTCTTC	CASSYRVGEQFF
-	TRBV7-3	TRBJ2-2	-	TGTGCCAGCAGCCCTAATTTTCAGGGCGAGAACACCGGGGAGCTGTTTTTT	CASSPNFQGENTGELFF
-	TRBV7-9	TRBJ1-2	-	TGTGCCAGCAGCCCACCACCAGGGGTGTCCTATGGCTACACCTTC	CASSPPPGVSYGYTF
-	TRBV29-1	TRBJ2-7	-	TGCAGCGTTGGGTGGGGTCTAGGGAACGAGCAGTACTTC	CSVGWGLGNEQYF
TRBD1	TRBV6-5	TRBJ2-1	many	TGTGCCAGCAGTTACTCGTATCCACCGGGACAGGGAAACTACAATGAGCAGTTCTTC	CASSYSYPPGQGNYNEQFF
-	TRBV2	TRBJ1-6	many	TGTGCCAGCCTTGGACAGTCTCTCGACCTGTACCACTTT	CASLGQSLDLYHF
TRBD2	TRBV6-2/TRBV6-3	TRBJ2-1	-	TGTGCCAGCAGTGCCTGGACTAGCGGAAATGAGCAGTTCTTC	CASSAWTSGNEQFF
-	TRBV5-6	TRBJ2-3	-	TGTGCCAGCAGCTTGGGCACACCCAATACGCAGTATTTT	CASSLGTPNTQYF
-	TRBV7-9	TRBJ2-1	-	TGTGCCAGCATCTGGTACGGGGACAATGAGCAGTTCTTC	CASIWYGDNEQFF
TRBD2	TRBV12-3/TRBV12-4	TRBJ2-1	few	TGTGCCAGCAGTCTAGCGGGGGGGCTTCACAATGAGCAGTTCTTC	CASSLAGGLHNEQFF
-	TRBV7-2	TRBJ2-1	-	TGTGCCAGCAGCCATGGAGGGTATGAGCAGTTCTTC	CASSHGGYEQFF
-	TRBV3-1	TRBJ2-7	few	TGTGCCAGCAGCCTAGGACAGCACTACGAGCAGTACTTC	CASSLGQHYEQYF
TRBD2	TRBV5-1	TRBJ2-7	few	TGCGCCAGCACGACTAGCGGGGGCTACGAGCAGTACTTC	CASTTSGGYEQYF
TRBD1	TRBV2	TRBJ1-4	few	TGTGCCAGCAGTGAAGGGGCTTCCGGGACAGCTCGCGAAAATGAAAAACTGTTTTTT	CASSEGASGTARENEKLFF
-	TRBV7-2	TRBJ1-6	few	TGTGCCAGCAGCGGCACGGGGAGCTCCTATAATTCACCCCTCCACTTT	CASSGTGSSYNSPLHF
-	TRBV15	TRBJ2-2	few	TGTGCCACCAGCAGAGAAGGGGGGCTCGCGAACACCGGGGAGCTGTTTTTT	CATSREGGLANTGELFF
TRBD2	TRBV7-9	TRBJ2-5	few	TGTGCCAGCAGCCCTTTGACTAGCGGCTTAGAGACCCAGTACTTC	CASSPLTSGLETQYF
TRBD1	TRBV4-3	TRBJ2-3	-	TGCGCCAGCGGCGGGACAGGGAGCACAGATACGCAGTATTTT	CASGGTGSTDTQYF
-	TRBV6-2/TRBV6-3	TRBJ2-5	few	TGTGCCGCCACCGGGGCCGACGGGACCCAGTACTTC	CAATGADGTQYF
-	TRBV7-9	TRBJ2-2	few	TGTGCCAGCAGCTCACCGACTCAAACGGGACTCTGGACCGGGGAGCTGTTTTTT	CASSSPTQTGLWTGELFF
TRBD2	TRBV25-1	TRBJ2-2	-	TGTGCCAGCCAGCGGGGAGGGGAGCTGTTTTTT	CASQRGGELFF
-	TRBV6-2/TRBV6-3	TRBJ2-3	once	TGTGCCAGCAGCAAATGGGCAGTCGCAGATACGCAGTATTTT	CASSKWAVADTQYF